These 20 T cell receptor beta chains were sequenced from one sample in a study of regulatory T cells in long-lasting Graves disease (dated by TCRdb to the early 2020s). Receptor amplification or capture employed multiplex PCR. Sequencer: Illumina HiSeq 4000. TCR beta libraries were built with iRepertoire HTBI primers and Arm-PCR amplification of CDR3 regions. TCRdb passed the public sequencing reads through fastp at Q25 and MiXCR, retaining productive beta sequences. Each record represents a unique CDR3 protein, reported with the most common genes and DNA among its rows. This sample lists some 370,000 distinct CDR3 sequences; approximately 10% were detected once. In total, the top ten clones hold about 20% of the sample. Interpreted using the paper, the time point label stands for: newly diagnosed GD, antithyroid drugs for less than 3 months. For both TCR sequencing and RNA sequencing, RNA was extracted from PBMCs in TRIzol.

These same records also appear under a second study, on T cells in Graves' hyperthyroidism and ophthalmopathy.

The input for sequencing was peripheral blood mononuclear cells (PBMCs), taken at new diagnosis, from a patient treated with antithyroid drugs. These receptors all come from a young woman with Graves disease. Donor details come from another sample of the same person, matched by shared clones.

The V and J genes are TRBV27 and TRBJ1-2; 9 positions agree with TRBD1. The CDR3 runs to 14 residues. J lost 4 bases, V lost 5 bases, and 5 bases had no gene match. CDR1 is MNHEY, CDR2 SMNVEV, per germline (reference sequence). The CDR3 DNA is TGTGCCAGCAGTCTCAAGACAGGGGGCTATGGCTACACCTTC. This gives the protein CASSLKTGGYGYTF.

This clonotype was observed at least ten times. V gene TRBV18 combines with J gene TRBJ2-1; the D gene could be TRBD1 or TRBD2 (5 bases each). V was shortened by 1 base and J by 7 bases, with 14 bases between the two germline ends. There are 15 residues in the CDR3. Germline-derived CDR1 and CDR2 are KGHSH and LQKENI. The CDR3 sequence is CASSPRSGTENEQFF. For the CDR3, the DNA is TGTGCCAGCTCACCACGGTCGGGGACGGAGAATGAGCAGTTCTTC.

The J gene is TRBJ2-3, the V gene TRBV4-1; D not resolved. V lost 1 base and J lost 4, with 9 bases in between. CDR3 length: 14 amino acids. CDR1 MGHRA and CDR2 YSYEKL come from the germline V gene. The chain's CDR3 is CASSQAMGADTQYF. The DNA of the CDR3 is TGCGCCAGCAGCCAAGCTATGGGCGCAGATACGCAGTATTTT.

This clonotype occurred a few times. The genes are TRBV28 and TRBJ2-3; TRBD2 matches at 12 bases. V gave up 9 bases and J gave up 4 bases; unmatched junction bases: 5. Per the germline V gene, CDR1 is MDHEN and CDR2 is SYDVKM. The CDR3 totals 14 residues. CDR3 loop: CASRTSGISDTQYF. DNA of the CDR3: TGTGCCAGTCGGACTAGCGGGATTTCAGATACGCAGTATTTT. Full variable domain (missing parts from reference TRBV28 and TRBJ2-3): DVKVTQSSRYLVKRTGEKVFLECVQDMDHENMFWYRQDPGLGLRLIYFSYDVKMKEKGDIPEGYSVSREKKERFSLILESASTNQTSMYLCASRTSGISDTQYFGPGTRLTVL.

There are many counts of this clonotype. The chain carries TRBV11-1 and TRBJ2-4; the D is unclear. Germline V gene data show CDR1 as SGHAT and CDR2 as FQDESV (reference sequence). The ends were cut back, 4 bases at V and 3 bases at J, with 10 bases in the middle. The CDR3 is made up of 14 amino acids. CDR3 DNA: TGTGCCAGCAGCTCTGGAAAAGGCAAAAACATTCAGTACTTC. It codes for CASSSGKGKNIQYF.

In this sample, this clonotype turned up many times. The chain uses TRBV7-9 and TRBJ1-1; perhaps TRBD1 as D (6 bases). V gave up 4 bases and J gave up 1 base, with 13 bases separating them. CDR1 is SEHNR and CDR2 is FQNEAQ in the germline V gene (reference sequence). The CDR3 sequence is 15 residues long. Here the CDR3 reads CASSWGLAGNTEAFF. The CDR3 DNA is TGTGCCAGCAGCTGGGGGCTGGCAGGGAACACTGAAGCTTTCTTT. The full variable domain, completed using reference TRBV7-9 and TRBJ1-1, is DTGVSQNPRHKITKRGQNVTFRCDPISEHNRLYWYRQTLGQGPEFLTYFQNEAQLEKSRLLSDRFSAERPKGSFSTLEIQRTEQGDSAMYLCASSWGLAGNTEAFFGQGTRLTVV.

In its sample, this clonotype was seen a few times. This chain joins TRBV6-2 or TRBV6-3 and TRBJ1-1; the D gene is possibly TRBD1 (5 bases). V dropped 8 bases and J dropped 4 bases, with 14 bases sitting between them. This CDR3 comprises 13 residues. The germline CDR1 and CDR2 sequences are MNHEY and SVGEGT. Here the CDR3 reads CASRQNMSTEAFF. Written as DNA, the CDR3 is TGTGCCAGCCGACAGAACATGAGCACTGAAGCTTTCTTT.

This clonotype came up a few times. J is TRBJ1-1 and V is TRBV6-1, with D possibly matching TRBD1 (6 bases). Germline CDR1 MNHNS, CDR2 SASEGT. V was pared by 6 bases and J by 1 base, with 12 bases between. CDR3 length: 14 amino acids. The CDR3 DNA follows: TGTGCCAGCAGGACAGGCGGAGGGAACACTGAAGCTTTCTTT. Its translation: CASRTGGGNTEAFF.

This clonotype showed up many times. The chain uses TRBV20-1 and TRBJ1-3, with D possibly TRBD1 on 5 matching bases. V was clipped by 3 bases and J by 2 bases, with 8 bases between them. Germline values: CDR1 DFQATT, CDR2 SNEGSKA (reference sequence). The CDR3 contains 13 residues. CDR3 DNA: TGCAGTGCTAGGGGGGGAACTGGAAACACCATATATTTT. Amino acid sequence: CSARGGTGNTIYF.

This clonotype was observed many times. The chain is built from TRBV5-1 and TRBJ2-7, with D perhaps given as TRBD1 or TRBD2 (5 bases each). Germline V gene data show CDR1 as SGHRS and CDR2 as YFSETQ. The CDR3 contains 11 residues. CDR3 nucleotides: TGCCCGGACGACTTCTGGGGGGAGCAGTACGTC. Residues: CPDDFWGEQYV.

Only a few counts were recorded for this clonotype. The rearrangement uses TRBV15 and TRBJ2-1; TRBD1 matches 9 bases. Germline-derived CDR1 and CDR2 are LNHNV and YYDKDF (reference sequence). CDR3 length: 12 residues. Trimming cost V 8 bases and J 9 bases; bases outside gene matches: 5. In DNA form, the CDR3 reads TGTGCCACCGGTCACAGGGGGCTTGAGCAGTTCTTC. This encodes CATGHRGLEQFF.

This clonotype was picked up many times. The chain employs TRBV12-3 or TRBV12-4 and TRBJ2-3, with 14 bases that match TRBD2. V was clipped by 2 bases and J by 12 bases; unmatched bases: 19. CDR3 length: 19 residues. For the CDR3, the DNA is TGTGCCAGCAGTTTAAGCGTGGGCGGACTAGCGGGGGGTATCGAGGTCCAGTATTTT. Its translation is CASSLSVGGLAGGIEVQYF.

V usage is TRBV6-5 and J usage is TRBJ1-2; 7 bases fit TRBD1. Germline assignment: CDR1 MNHEY and CDR2 SVGAGI. The CDR3 covers 15 residues. V was clipped by 0 bases and J by 3 bases; unmatched bases: 4. The CDR3 DNA follows: TGTGCCAGCAGTTACTCGGGACAGAACTACTATGGCTACACCTTC. Protein: CASSYSGQNYYGYTF.

This clonotype was counted between two and nine times. V and J are TRBV7-8 and TRBJ2-5, with D maybe TRBD1 (6 bases). The V end was cut by 5 bases, the J end by 0 bases, with 16 bases between. CDR3 size: 16 residues. The germline gives CDR1 SGHVS, CDR2 FQNEAQ. As DNA, the CDR3 is TGTGCCAGCAGCCCGGCCGGGGCAGGGGACCAAGAGACCCAGTACTTC. Residues: CASSPAGAGDQETQYF.

This clonotype appeared a few times. The chain employs TRBV29-1 and TRBJ1-2; 7 nucleotides agree with TRBD1. CDR1 SQVTM and CDR2 ANQGSEA come from the germline V gene. V trimming: 7 bases; J trimming: 3 bases; junction bases outside the gene matches: 8. CDR3 length: 13 residues. The CDR3 DNA reads as TGCAGCGGGTGGGACAGAAAATACTATGGCTACACCTTC. This sequence encodes CSGWDRKYYGYTF.

In this sample, this clonotype turned up many times. The V call is TRBV27, the J call TRBJ1-2, with TRBD1 matching over 7 bases. V shed 3 bases, J shed 5 bases, and the junction held 3 bases outside the gene matches. From germline, CDR1 is MNHEY and CDR2 SMNVEV (reference sequence). This CDR3 contains 13 residues. The CDR3 nucleotides are TGTGCCAGCAGTTTTAACAGGGGATATGGCTACACCTTC. Translated, it gives CASSFNRGYGYTF.

The chain has TRBV4-1 and TRBJ1-1, with 8 bases fitting TRBD1. The CDR3 runs to 17 residues. The V gene's germline CDR1 is MGHRA and CDR2 YSYEKL. The J segment lost 1 base and the V segment lost 1 base, leaving 8 bases of the junction unmatched. CDR3 protein: CASSQGDRKYGNTEAFF. CDR3 bases: TGCGCCAGCAGCCAAGGGGACAGGAAATACGGGAACACTGAAGCTTTCTTT.

There are a few counts of this clonotype. The chain links TRBV12-3 or TRBV12-4 to TRBJ2-6; D call uncertain. The CDR3 has 18 residues. Trimming shortened V by 3 bases and J by 2 bases, and 17 bases separated the two germline ends. This CDR3 reads CASSFIDIGVAGANVLTF. In nucleotides, the CDR3 is TGTGCCAGCAGTTTTATAGACATTGGGGTGGCTGGGGCCAACGTCCTGACTTTC.

This clonotype was counted ten times or more. This chain connects TRBV3-1 to TRBJ2-5; the match to TRBD1 covers 7 bases. The J segment lost 5 bases and the V segment lost 5 bases, leaving 8 bases of the junction unmatched. This CDR3 contains 14 residues. Germline CDR1 LGHDT, CDR2 YNNKEL (reference sequence). The CDR3 coding sequence is TGTGCCAGCAGCTATCAGGGGGTTGGGGAGACCCAGTACTTC. Translating it yields CASSYQGVGETQYF.

This clonotype was picked up many times. The CDR3 reads CASSTTPDTQYF. The DNA of the CDR3 is TGTGCCAGCAGTACAACCCCAGATACGCAGTATTTT. The V gene is TRBV12-3 or TRBV12-4, the J gene TRBJ2-3; D not certain. The V end lost 5 bases, the J end lost 4 bases, and 7 bases lay between the germline ends. The CDR3 is 12 residues long.